Included here is one T cell receptor beta chain sequence, with context. What it binds is unknown. This specimen comes from a study of T cells after posttransplantation cyclophosphamide. Using immunoSEQ multiplex PCR, the repertoire was profiled, and TCRdb retains in-frame clones only, with some absent. The sample contains tens of thousands of clones, roughly nine tenths of which appear only once. General study points: Donor CD8+ memory clones often dominated recipient blood repertoires at later times.

Germline lookup yields CDR1 SGHTA and CDR2 FQGNSA. There are 12 residues in the CDR3. V lost 5 bases, J lost 6 bases, and 11 bases lay in between. This related bone marrow graft donor gave peripheral blood on the day of marrow donation. V usage is TRBV7-2 and J usage is TRBJ2-7; the D gene is possibly TRBD2 (6 bases). This receptor was obtained from a woman aged 50 to 60 in good health and a related stem cell transplant donor. Material: PBMCs. The CDR3, as DNA: TGTGCCAGCAGCCCCGGGGGTAGCGAGCAGTACTTC. Translation gives CASSPGGSEQYF.